Included here is one T cell receptor (beta chain) sequence, with context. Only CD45RO-negative cells positively selected for CCR7 counted as naive CD8 cells, so terminally differentiated effector memory CD45RA+ cells were excluded. The V segment lost 1 base and the J segment 6 bases; nucleotides outside the gene matches: 6. The CDR3 has 15 residues. Germline-derived CDR1 and CDR2 are SGHTA and FQGTGA. These data are taken from a study of shared clonotypes between healthy human individuals. This table comes from immunoSEQ multiplex PCR, and its TCRdb copy is limited to in-frame clones, with some not included. The sample carries roughly 650,000 clones, approximately 96% recorded once.

The J gene is TRBJ2-1, the V gene TRBV7-3, with TRBD2 matching 7 bases. The receptor was derived from a woman aged 25 to 39 in good health. The sequenced material came from naive CD8+ T cells sorted from blood. CDR3: CASSLRGAGSNEQFF. The CDR3 DNA is TGTGCCAGCAGCTTAAGAGGAGCGGGGTCCAATGAGCAGTTCTTC.